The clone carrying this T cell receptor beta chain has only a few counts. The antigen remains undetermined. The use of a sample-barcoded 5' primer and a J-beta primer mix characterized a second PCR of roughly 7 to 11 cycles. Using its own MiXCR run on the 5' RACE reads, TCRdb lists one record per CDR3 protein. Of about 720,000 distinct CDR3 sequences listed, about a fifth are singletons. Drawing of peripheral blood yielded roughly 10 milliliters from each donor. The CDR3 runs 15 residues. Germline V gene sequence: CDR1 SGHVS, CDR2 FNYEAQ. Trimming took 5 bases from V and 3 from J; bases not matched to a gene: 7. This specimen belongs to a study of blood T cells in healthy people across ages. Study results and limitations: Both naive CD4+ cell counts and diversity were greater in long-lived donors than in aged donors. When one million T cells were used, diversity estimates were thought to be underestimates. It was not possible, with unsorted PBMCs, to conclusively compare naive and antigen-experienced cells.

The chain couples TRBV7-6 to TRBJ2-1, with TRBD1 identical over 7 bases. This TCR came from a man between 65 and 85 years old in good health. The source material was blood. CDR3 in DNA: TGTGCCAGCAGCCGACAGGGTGGCAGCTACAATGAGCAGTTCTTC. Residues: CASSRQGGSYNEQFF.